This is a list of T cell receptor beta chains from one sample in a study of cytomegalovirus exposure and HLA in healthy donors. TCRdb's copy holds only in-frame clones and misses some; the assay was immunoSEQ multiplex PCR. The table has around 88,000 clones, less than 80% seen once. Sequencing was carried out using PBMCs. These receptors all stem from a middle-aged woman in good health and CMV-seropositive. The CDR3 runs from the conserved cysteine through the conserved F or W.

j_call v_call cdr3_aa
TRBJ2-5 TRBV27 CASSLLAGGQETQYF
TRBJ1-3 TRBV6-6 CASNLGQGINTIYF
TRBJ2-7 TRBV27 CASSVAATHYEQYF
TRBJ2-5 TRBV19 CASSSRNPETQYF
TRBJ2-1 TRBV5-4 CASSREGLAVYNEQFF
TRBJ1-2 TRBV28 CASSLGARVGGYTF
TRBJ2-1 TRBV10-3 CAISLDRGSARSSYNEQFF
TRBJ2-3 TRBV25-1 CASSEYTTTQYF
TRBJ1-1 TRBV2 CASNGQGQKIKAFF
TRBJ2-2 TRBV6-1 CASSGGMDGAGELFF
TRBJ2-6 TRBV7-8 CASSLVRNDGANVLTF
TRBJ2-7 TRBV10-3 CAITPGLAAEQYF
TRBJ2-7 TRBV19 CASSSQGSYEQYF
TRBJ2-5 TRBV11-3 CASSLADRSQETQYF
TRBJ2-1 TRBV5-6 CASSPGLQTYNEQFF
TRBJ2-1 TRBV5-1 CASSLRSGRGNEQFF
TRBJ1-2 TRBV10-3 CAISEWGENGYTF
TRBJ2-3 TRBV18 CASSQTGDTQYF
TRBJ2-1 TRBV27 CASSSPIRGKDEQFF
TRBJ2-7 TRBV6-5 CASGQGDREQYF
TRBJ1-5 TRBV6-1 CASGQGALKSQPQHF
TRBJ1-4 TRBV10-3 CAISESRDRGRDEKLFF
TRBJ1-1 TRBV5-6 CASSSQDFGRFSEAFF
TRBJ2-7 TRBV11-2 CASSLDRGGRYEQYF
TRBJ2-3 TRBV5-1 CASSTLGTPGVDTQYF
TRBJ2-5 TRBV28 CASRERETQYF
TRBJ1-2 TRBV5-1 CASGDRSYGYTF
TRBJ2-6 TRBV19 CASRGAGVLSGANVLTF
TRBJ2-7 TRBV19 CASSPGTGSYEQYF
TRBJ1-2 TRBV9 CAAPGYGYTF
TRBJ2-1 TRBV6-4 CASSEGANNEQFF
TRBJ2-7 TRBV25-1 CASSELLQGTYEQYF
TRBJ1-6 TRBV2 CASAAKANSPLHF
TRBJ2-2 TRBV6-5 CASSLAEDTGELFF
TRBJ1-4 TRBV30 CAWRPGQGFGEKLFF
TRBJ1-5 TRBV28 CASSLGGTGMDQPQHF
TRBJ2-3 TRBV28 CASSLSQGGADTQYF
TRBJ2-1 TRBV27 CASSLRSSGGTEQFF
TRBJ2-7 TRBV6-1 CASRGAGKYEQYF
TRBJ1-5 TRBV18 CASSPLAGKIDNQPQHF
TRBJ2-2 TRBV7-9 CASSPPGTGRGRELFF
TRBJ1-4 TRBV6-1 CASSGGGQGGEKLFF
TRBJ1-2 TRBV6-1 CASSSPQTPGVGYTF
TRBJ2-3 TRBV27 CASSFFGGADTQYF
TRBJ1-4 TRBV5-1 CASSLAGTGVNEKLFF
TRBJ1-1 TRBV6-1 CASSEYRAFF
TRBJ2-1 TRBV6-5 CASTGTTYNEQFF
TRBJ1-1 TRBV30 CAWSVQANTEAFF
TRBJ2-1 TRBV19 CASHDGTSAYNEQFF
TRBJ2-7 TRBV2 CASSEWGEGLNEQYF
TRBJ2-3 TRBV5-1 CASSLGADRGPYF
TRBJ1-2 TRBV9 CASSFSRTATYGYTF
TRBJ2-5 TRBV5-4 CASSYKNSGEETQYF
TRBJ2-7 TRBV11-3 CASSLASSYEQYF
TRBJ1-4 TRBV5-1 CASSHRATNEKLFF
TRBJ2-2 TRBV6-5 CASFTGEDTGELFF